The T cell receptor (beta chain) under discussion was sequenced for a study of shared clonotypes between healthy human individuals. At the level of the study: Donors had three CD4 naive, three CD4 memory, two CD8 naive and one CD8 memory plate apiece.

Trimming shortened V by 10 bases and J by 0 bases, and 13 bases separated the two germline ends. The V gene's germline CDR1 is MNHNS and CDR2 SASEGT. CDR3 size: 15 residues. Study outcomes and limitations: Researchers sampled only blood; tissue repertoires likely differ. Compared with clonotypes that all four donors shared, non-shared clonotypes had lower generation probabilities.

A note on this clone: Its antigen is unknown.

The donors, all of them Caucasian adults, lived in Nashville, Tennessee. Libraries were prepared by immunoSEQ multiplex PCR; TCRdb keeps only in-frame clonotypes and omits some of them. The sample includes some 2.1 million clones, roughly 94% of them seen just once. This TCR derives from a man aged 18-30 years in good health. The V call is TRBV6-1, the J call TRBJ2-6; the D gene is possibly TRBD1 (6 bases). Sequenced material: naive CD4+ T cells sorted from blood. Subset indicated: CD45RA+ positively selected. The DNA of the CDR3 is TGTGCCACCTCACAGGGATTCTCTGGGGCCAACGTCCTGACTTTC. It is translated as CATSQGFSGANVLTF.